Each of the 21 T cell receptor beta chains below was sequenced from the same sample in a study of post-analysis software for immune sequencing data. Every TCR beta cDNA library bore unique molecular identifiers. In TCRdb, the PCR reads were re-called with MiXCR into one record per CDR3 protein. The data show about 820,000 distinct CDR3 sequences, approximately 57% seen once. Findings of the study overall: Controls showed lower frequencies than patients for five TRBV segments, and TRBV5-6, TRBV5-1 and TRBV20-1 were among these.

Antigens for these TCRs are unknown. The sample taken for sequencing was blood. Receptor source: a girl aged 10 to 17 with multiple sclerosis.

The chain has TRBV20-1 and TRBJ2-5, with TRBD1 identical over 10 bases. Germline values: CDR1 DFQATT, CDR2 SNEGSKA (reference sequence). After removal of 5 bases from V and 9 bases from J, the junction contained 15 bases not matched to a gene. This CDR3 spans 15 amino acids. The CDR3 DNA is TGCAGTGCTGCCCCGGACAGGGGGATAGGGGAGGCCCAGTACTTC. Its translation: CSAAPDRGIGEAQYF.

This clonotype has a handful of counts. The chain carries TRBV4-1 and TRBJ2-5; 11 positions match TRBD2. Trimming cost V 3 bases and J 11 bases; bases outside gene matches: 5. This CDR3 is 13 amino acids long. Germline-derived CDR1 and CDR2 are MGHRA and YSYEKL. The CDR3 sequence is CASSQGLAERQYF. The CDR3 bases are TGCGCCAGCAGCCAGGGACTAGCGGAGAGGCAGTACTTC.

This clonotype was recorded a few times. The chain has TRBV29-1 and TRBJ2-1; the match to TRBD2 covers 11 bases. CDR3 length: 17 residues. Germline lookup yields CDR1 SQVTM and CDR2 ANQGSEA. The V and J ends lost 3 bases and 8 bases, in that order; junction bases with no gene match: 15. CDR3 loop: CSVDYRLAGPAGDEQFF. The CDR3 nucleotides are TGCAGCGTTGATTATAGACTAGCGGGGCCGGCGGGCGATGAGCAGTTCTTC.

The chain recombines TRBV27 with TRBJ1-2; possible D gene TRBD1, 5 bases. The V gene's germline CDR1 is MNHEY and CDR2 SMNVEV (reference sequence). The V end was cut by 7 bases, the J end by 5 bases, with 14 bases between. The CDR3 sequence is 13 residues long. The chain's CDR3 is CASTAPGNYGYTF. CDR3 sequence (DNA): TGTGCCAGCACGGCGCCAGGGAATTATGGCTACACCTTC.

The chain uses TRBV2 and TRBJ2-1, with 8 bases matching TRBD2. The V gene's germline CDR1 is SNHLY and CDR2 FYNNEI. CDR3 length: 14 residues. V lost 5 bases and J lost 8; bases outside the gene matches: 8. CDR3 bases: TGTGCCAGCAGTAGAAGACTAGCGTTGGATGAGCAGTTCTTC. It is translated as CASSRRLALDEQFF.

This chain links TRBV20-1 with TRBJ1-4; TRBD1 aligns across 7 bases. The germline V gene encodes CDR1 DFQATT and CDR2 SNEGSKA (reference sequence). This CDR3 is 15 amino acids long. J was trimmed by 1 base and V by 3 bases; bases with no gene match: 5. The CDR3 loop reads CSASLQGGTNEKLFF. The CDR3 bases are TGCAGTGCTAGTCTCCAGGGGGGAACTAATGAAAAACTGTTTTTT.

The chain is built from TRBV20-1 and TRBJ2-1; possible D gene TRBD2, 6 bases. There are 16 residues in the CDR3. Deletions cut 2 bases from V and 5 bases from J, with 19 bases between. From germline, CDR1 is DFQATT and CDR2 SNEGSKA (reference sequence). CDR3 nucleotides: TGCAGTGCTAGAAAAGCGGGCAACGTATTAGACAATGAGCAGTTCTTC. This codes for CSARKAGNVLDNEQFF.

The chain uses TRBV29-1 and TRBJ2-3; TRBD2 matches 11 bases. V lost 6 bases to trimming and J lost 0 bases; unmatched junction nucleotides: 2. The CDR3 consists of 14 residues. Germline V CDR1 and CDR2: SQVTM, ANQGSEA. CDR3 amino acids: CSVGTSGSTDTQYF. CDR3 sequence (DNA): TGCAGCGTGGGGACTAGCGGTAGCACAGATACGCAGTATTTT.

The rearrangement uses TRBV29-1 and TRBJ2-1; possible D gene TRBD1, 6 bases. The V and J ends lost 4 bases and 0 bases respectively, with 16 bases between them. Germline V CDR1 and CDR2: SQVTM, ANQGSEA. CDR3 size: 16 residues. This CDR3 reads CSVGQEKPLSYNEQFF. The CDR3, as DNA: TGCAGCGTTGGACAGGAAAAACCGCTCTCCTACAATGAGCAGTTCTTC.

J is TRBJ2-7 and V is TRBV5-1; D ambiguous. Per germline, CDR1 SGHRS and CDR2 YFSETQ. The V end lost 3 bases, the J end lost 0 bases, and 13 bases lay between the germline ends. The CDR3 loop spans 15 amino acids. For the CDR3, the DNA is TGCGCCAGCAGCTGGACCCTCGAAGCCTCCTACGAGCAGTACTTC. Protein sequence: CASSWTLEASYEQYF.

V gene TRBV4-1 combines with J gene TRBJ2-5; D is ambiguous. The DNA end favors TRBJ2-7, so the J call may be wrong. CDR3 length: 12 amino acids. In germline, CDR1 is MGHRA, CDR2 YSYEKL. The CDR3 nucleotides read TGCGCCAGCAGCCATCAAAGGCACGAGCAGTACTTC. It translates to CASSHQRHEQYF.

In its sample, this clonotype was seen a few times. The V call is TRBV7-2, the J call TRBJ2-1; TRBD2 matches 9 bases. V shed 4 bases and J 8 bases; nucleotides not matched to a gene: 9. The V gene's germline CDR1 is SGHTA and CDR2 FQGNSA. The CDR3 extends over 15 amino acids. The CDR3 DNA is TGTGCCAGCAGCTCAACCGGACTAGCGATCCATGAGCAGTTCTTC. This gives the protein CASSSTGLAIHEQFF.

In DNA, the CDR3 is TGTGCCAGCAGCCAAGCTGCAGCGGCTAACAATGAGCAGTTCTTC. This codes for CASSQAAAANNEQFF. The genes are TRBV14 and TRBJ2-1; a weak D match, TRBD2 (5 bases). Germline V CDR1 and CDR2: SGHDN, FVKESK. This CDR3 has 15 residues. With 1 base removed from V and 5 bases from J, the gap between germline ends came to 12 bases.

Worth noting for this clonotype: Sequence at one end of the junction differs from germline and may be a read error. The V call is TRBV2, the J call TRBJ1-2; TRBD1 is a possible D gene (6 bases). Germline V gene data show CDR1 as SNHLY and CDR2 as FYNNEI. The CDR3 contains 14 residues. In DNA form, the CDR3 reads TGTGCCAGCAGCGAAGACAGGAAAACCTATGGCTACACCTTC. Translating it yields CASSEDRKTYGYTF.

In its sample, this clonotype was seen a few times. The rearrangement uses TRBV7-9 and TRBJ2-5, with 7 nucleotides matching TRBD2. Germline CDR1 SEHNR, CDR2 FQNEAQ (reference sequence). This CDR3 contains 14 residues. The V segment lost 7 bases and the J segment 5 bases; nucleotides outside the gene matches: 10. CDR3 sequence: CASTRGGVSETQYF. The DNA of the CDR3 is TGTGCCAGCACCCGGGGAGGGGTTAGCGAGACCCAGTACTTC.

The rearrangement joins TRBV6-2 or TRBV6-3 to TRBJ2-7; a possible D gene is TRBD2 (6 bases). CDR3 length: 14 residues. In germline, CDR1 is MNHEY, CDR2 SVGEGT. Between the trimmed V and J ends, which lost 4 bases and 1 base, there was a span of 11 bases. The CDR3 reads CASSWTIQSYEQYF. CDR3 sequence (DNA): TGTGCCAGCAGTTGGACTATCCAGTCCTACGAGCAGTACTTC.

The chain has TRBV3-1 and TRBJ2-7; 9 bases match TRBD2. The ends lost 4 bases at V and 3 bases at J; junction bases unmatched: 4. Germline values: CDR1 LGHDT, CDR2 YNNKEL (reference sequence). This CDR3 contains 14 residues. The CDR3 coding sequence is TGTGCCAGCAGCCCCTATAGCGGGAGCTACGAGCAGTACTTC. This sequence encodes CASSPYSGSYEQYF.

The chain joins TRBV3-1 to TRBJ2-1, with 13 bases identical to TRBD2. Germline lookup yields CDR1 LGHDT and CDR2 YNNKEL (reference sequence). This CDR3 is 20 amino acids long. The J segment lost 0 bases and the V segment lost 4 bases, leaving 12 bases of the junction unmatched. The CDR3 here is CASSPAGTSGKRGSYNEQFF. CDR3 DNA sequence: TGTGCCAGCAGCCCAGCAGGGACTAGCGGGAAAAGAGGCTCCTACAATGAGCAGTTCTTC.

The V gene is TRBV5-1, the J gene TRBJ2-7; tentatively, D is TRBD2 (5 bases). Trimming removed 2 bases at V and 0 bases at J, with 18 bases between. There are 17 residues in the CDR3. The germline V gene has CDR1 SGHRS and CDR2 YFSETQ. The CDR3, as DNA: TGCGCCAGCAGCTTTGAGCTAGGCGGACTGAGCTCCTACGAGCAGTACTTC. Protein sequence: CASSFELGGLSSYEQYF.

This clonotype was seen only a few times. The CDR3 region is CASGASYTF. In DNA form, the CDR3 reads TGTGCCAGCGGGGCGAGCTACACCTTC. The chain employs TRBV7-9 and TRBJ1-2, with D possibly being TRBD1 (5 bases). The CDR3 covers 9 residues. Trimming removed 8 bases at V and 9 bases at J, with 7 bases between. Germline V gene data show CDR1 as SEHNR and CDR2 as FQNEAQ (reference sequence).

This chain links TRBV12-3 or TRBV12-4 with TRBJ1-1; no firm D call. Between the trimmed V and J ends, which lost 1 base and 1 base, there was a span of 4 bases. The CDR3 length is 13 residues. Here the CDR3 DNA reads TGTGCCAGCAGTTTAGTGTGGAACACTGAAGCTTTCTTT. Protein product: CASSLVWNTEAFF.